One T cell receptor (beta chain) is described in this entry. The sample originates from a study of blood T cell repertoires in COVID-19. Study-level information: Acute and convalescent COVID-19 samples came from the United States, Italy and Spain.

The method was immunoSEQ multiplex PCR; TCRdb's version includes in-frame clones alone and lacks a portion of them. Here the sample spans some 160,000 clones, 75% to 80% being singletons. Trimming pared 3 bases from V and 6 bases from J, leaving 9 bases between. The CDR3 contains 13 residues. Germline CDR1 and CDR2: SGHTA and FQGNSA. The TCR was taken from an elderly woman with acute or convalescent COVID-19. The chain is built from TRBV7-2 and TRBJ1-5; D call uncertain. The source material was peripheral blood. The CDR3 sequence is CASSFDSGQPQHF. As DNA, the CDR3 is TGTGCCAGCAGCTTTGATAGCGGTCAGCCCCAGCATTTT. The variable domain in full, completed from reference TRBV7-2 and TRBJ1-5, reads GAGVSQSPSNKVTEKGKDVELRCDPISGHTALYWYRQSLGQGLEFLIYFQGNSAPDKSGLPSDRFSAERTGGSVSTLTIQRTQQEDSAVYLCASSFDSGQPQHFGDGTRLSIL.